This entry concerns a single T cell receptor beta chain. The germline gives CDR1 SGDLS, CDR2 YYNGEE. V was shortened by 0 bases and J by 6 bases, with 3 bases between the two germline ends. The CDR3 spans 11 residues. Assay: immunoSEQ multiplex PCR; the TCRdb copy retains only in-frame clones and omits some. The table records some 250,000 clones, about 76% of them present only once. The data derive from a study of blood T cell repertoires in COVID-19. The specimen was peripheral blood. This TCR came from a woman in her fifties or sixties with active or convalescent COVID-19. V gene TRBV9 combines with J gene TRBJ2-5; no firm D call. The CDR3 region has the DNA TGTGCCAGCAGCGTAGGGCAGACCCAGTACTTC. Its protein product is CASSVGQTQYF.